The clone carrying this TCR beta chain was seen a few times. The antigen remains unidentified. TCRdb passed the 5' RACE reads through MiXCR, listing each CDR3 protein once. The table shows over 50,000 distinct CDR3 sequences, with almost 25% occurring only once. Naive CD4+ T cells were purified with Tregs depleted by CD25. Study-level points and caveats: The larger cohort examined one V-J beta rearrangement, not whole repertoires.

The source material was tumor-infiltrating naive CD4+ T cells sorted from the breast tumor. Subset here: naive CD4+ T cells, CD4+CD45RA+CD25-. This receptor was taken from a female donor with breast cancer.

CDR3: CASSDRQGLSEKLFF. CDR3 DNA sequence: TGTGCCAGCAGTGACAGACAGGGGTTGAGTGAAAAACTGTTTTTT. J is TRBJ1-4 and V is TRBV6-5; 8 bases are shared with TRBD1. Germline V gene sequence: CDR1 MNHEY, CDR2 SVGAGI. The CDR3 runs 15 residues. Trimming took 5 bases from V and 7 from J; bases not matched to a gene: 9.